The 6 T cell receptor beta chains below come from one sample, sequenced in a study of monozygotic twins with inflammatory bowel disease. Reanalyzing the 5' RACE reads, TCRdb keeps one entry per CDR3 protein, without DNA. The record lists about 160,000 distinct CDR3 sequences, of which the ten most abundant hold 7.4%. Material for sequencing was blood. These receptors all come from a human donor with ulcerative colitis or Crohn's disease, or a healthy co-twin of an affected twin (not recorded which).

The genes are TRBV7-2 and TRBJ1-6. The CDR3 consists of 15 residues. Germline CDR1 SGHTA, CDR2 FQGNSA. This CDR3 reads CASSLSGALNSPLHF.

The chain links TRBV6-2 or TRBV6-3 to TRBJ2-7; lacking DNA, the TRBD2 call made by TCRdb goes unchecked. Germline V lookup: CDR1 MNHEY, CDR2 SVGEGT. The CDR3 extends over 16 amino acids. The CDR3 spells CASSSGPRDWSYEQYF.

The J gene is TRBJ2-7, the V gene TRBV10-3; TCRdb's D gene call, TRBD1, goes unchecked for lack of DNA. CDR3 size: 13 residues. Germline V gene sequence: CDR1 ENHRY, CDR2 SYGVKD. CDR3 amino acids: CAITRDRSYEQYF.

The V gene is TRBV2, the J gene TRBJ2-1; the TCRdb call, TRBD1, lacks DNA for checking. Per germline, CDR1 SNHLY and CDR2 FYNNEI. The CDR3 length is 15 residues. The CDR3 spells CASSEGQGSYNEQFF.

The genes are TRBV20-1 and TRBJ2-1; the D gene TCRdb calls, TRBD2, cannot be checked with no DNA. The CDR3 loop spans 16 amino acids. From germline, CDR1 is DFQATT and CDR2 SNEGSKA (reference sequence). The CDR3: CSASPTSGISDNEQFF.

The rearrangement joins TRBV6-2 or TRBV6-3 to TRBJ2-7. The CDR3 length is 13 residues. Per germline, CDR1 MNHEY and CDR2 SVGEGT. CDR3 loop: CASTNPGLGEQYF.